Listed below are T cell receptor beta chains from one sample, sequenced in a study of T-cell memory formation after mild COVID-19. MiXCR, applied by TCRdb to the 5' RACE reads, yields one record per CDR3 protein. The sample holds about 13,000 distinct CDR3 sequences, under 20% seen once. The sample consisted of PBMCs or a T cell subset sorted from them (not recorded which). Every receptor here comes from a man between 18 and 29 years old who had mild COVID-19 (a few samples of this study predate the infection). Cell type and time point are not known. Both conserved end residues are trimmed from each CDR3. The size entry is marked missing in some rows and otherwise reads once, few, many or a size class.

clone_size: many; cdr3_length: 15; v_call: TRBV12-3/TRBV12-4; cdr3_aa: ASSSITTGVVHGELF
clone_size: many; cdr3_length: 13; v_call: TRBV18; cdr3_aa: ASSPRAQGVDEQF
clone_size: many; cdr3_length: 10; v_call: TRBV12-3/TRBV12-4; cdr3_aa: ASTRTVRGYT
clone_size: many; cdr3_length: 14; v_call: TRBV11-2; cdr3_aa: ASSELSGAPSYEQY
clone_size: many; cdr3_length: 11; v_call: TRBV7-9; cdr3_aa: ASSSPTGGEQY
clone_size: few; cdr3_length: 12; v_call: TRBV12-3/TRBV12-4; cdr3_aa: ASSFAGYNQPQH
clone_size: few; cdr3_length: 15; v_call: TRBV11-3; cdr3_aa: ASSHGLAGGPGYEQY
clone_size: few; cdr3_length: 14; v_call: TRBV5-6; cdr3_aa: ASSLAPAGFTYEQY
clone_size: few; cdr3_length: 13; v_call: TRBV12-3/TRBV12-4; cdr3_aa: ASTVQGRGNQPQH
clone_size: .; cdr3_length: 12; v_call: TRBV6-5; cdr3_aa: ASSYSDSYNEQF
clone_size: many; cdr3_length: 14; v_call: TRBV11-2; cdr3_aa: ASSYILGQSSYEQY
clone_size: .; cdr3_length: 11; v_call: TRBV12-3/TRBV12-4; cdr3_aa: ASTVTYSYEQY
clone_size: many; cdr3_length: 13; v_call: TRBV6-5; cdr3_aa: ASSYWAAKDTEAF
clone_size: many; cdr3_length: 10; v_call: TRBV5-1; cdr3_aa: ASSPGPDTQY
clone_size: few; cdr3_length: 12; v_call: TRBV28; cdr3_aa: ASSLPPGTGELF
clone_size: many; cdr3_length: 11; v_call: TRBV6-5; cdr3_aa: ASSWTGAPGAF
clone_size: few; cdr3_length: 14; v_call: TRBV6-2/TRBV6-3; cdr3_aa: ASSYSALAGEETQY
clone_size: many; cdr3_length: 13; v_call: TRBV11-2; cdr3_aa: ASSLGWGKSNVLT
clone_size: large; cdr3_length: 10; v_call: TRBV7-3; cdr3_aa: ASSATLGEQF
clone_size: .; cdr3_length: 10; v_call: TRBV5-6; cdr3_aa: ASSLAMGGKD
clone_size: few; cdr3_length: 13; v_call: TRBV4-3; cdr3_aa: ASSRDTTPNYGYT
clone_size: many; cdr3_length: 14; v_call: TRBV29-1; cdr3_aa: SVDLPETGAGDTQY
clone_size: many; cdr3_length: 12; v_call: TRBV10-3; cdr3_aa: AIKAGGNTDTQY
clone_size: medium-sized; cdr3_length: 13; v_call: TRBV28; cdr3_aa: ASSLGAVSGETQY
clone_size: many; cdr3_length: 12; v_call: TRBV7-9; cdr3_aa: ASSYGSGNTEAF
clone_size: .; cdr3_length: 9; v_call: TRBV7-9; cdr3_aa: ASSLSSGYT
clone_size: .; cdr3_length: 13; v_call: TRBV6-2/TRBV6-3; cdr3_aa: ASSNVGGFQETQY
clone_size: few; cdr3_length: 14; v_call: TRBV27; cdr3_aa: ASSLDPAGGPDTQY
clone_size: few; cdr3_length: 14; v_call: TRBV19; cdr3_aa: ASSSPGTTNTGELF
clone_size: .; cdr3_length: 13; v_call: TRBV6-2/TRBV6-3; cdr3_aa: ASSYLGPISYEQY
clone_size: many; cdr3_length: 12; v_call: TRBV6-1; cdr3_aa: ASSATDWEETQY
clone_size: many; cdr3_length: 10; v_call: TRBV10-3; cdr3_aa: AISESGAGYT
clone_size: .; cdr3_length: 14; v_call: TRBV27; cdr3_aa: ASSLGDSTMNTEAF
clone_size: many; cdr3_length: 17; v_call: TRBV7-6; cdr3_aa: ASSIGQGARQRGPGELF
clone_size: many; cdr3_length: 11; v_call: TRBV5-6; cdr3_aa: ASSLARGQPQH
clone_size: .; cdr3_length: 11; v_call: TRBV5-1; cdr3_aa: ASSGRAGNEQF
clone_size: .; cdr3_length: 16; v_call: TRBV7-2; cdr3_aa: ASSRQGSGSRRTDTQY
clone_size: many; cdr3_length: 15; v_call: TRBV10-3; cdr3_aa: AITGKRGGPGRHEQF
clone_size: many; cdr3_length: 11; v_call: TRBV12-3/TRBV12-4; cdr3_aa: ASRAGGPYEQY
clone_size: few; cdr3_length: 11; v_call: TRBV7-3; cdr3_aa: ASSRTANTEAF
clone_size: few; cdr3_length: 13; v_call: TRBV19; cdr3_aa: ASSPGGLSNQPQH
clone_size: .; cdr3_length: 14; v_call: TRBV6-6; cdr3_aa: AIRPAGRTRNTEAF